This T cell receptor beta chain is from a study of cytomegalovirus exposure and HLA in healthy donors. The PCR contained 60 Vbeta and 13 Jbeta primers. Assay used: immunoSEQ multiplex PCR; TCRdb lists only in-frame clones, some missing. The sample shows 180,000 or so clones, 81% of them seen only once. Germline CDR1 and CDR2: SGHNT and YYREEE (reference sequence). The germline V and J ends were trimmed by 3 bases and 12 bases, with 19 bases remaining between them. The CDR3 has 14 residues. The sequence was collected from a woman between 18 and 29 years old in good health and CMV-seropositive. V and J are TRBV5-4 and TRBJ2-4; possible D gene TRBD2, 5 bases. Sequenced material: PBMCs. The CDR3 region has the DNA TGTGCCAGCAGCTGGGAGTATGATAACGAGCGTCAGTACTTC. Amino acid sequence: CASSWEYDNERQYF.